This TCR beta chain came from a study of T cell responses to AZD1222 COVID-19 vaccine. Profiled with immunoSEQ multiplex PCR; TCRdb holds only in-frame clones, not every one. This sample has roughly 170,000 clones; about 90% occur once, and the top ten carry 1.5% to 2%. The specimen comprised peripheral blood, sampled on day 0 of AZD1222 vaccination. The sequence was obtained from an adult in good health.

For the CDR3, the DNA is TGTGCCATCCTCCGGGACCCTAACACCGGGGAGCTGTTTTTT. This codes for CAILRDPNTGELFF. V gene TRBV2 combines with J gene TRBJ2-2; the D gene could be TRBD1 or TRBD2 (5 bases each). The CDR3 totals 14 residues. In germline, CDR1 is SNHLY, CDR2 FYNNEI. The germline V and J ends were trimmed by 10 bases and 2 bases, with 14 bases remaining between them.